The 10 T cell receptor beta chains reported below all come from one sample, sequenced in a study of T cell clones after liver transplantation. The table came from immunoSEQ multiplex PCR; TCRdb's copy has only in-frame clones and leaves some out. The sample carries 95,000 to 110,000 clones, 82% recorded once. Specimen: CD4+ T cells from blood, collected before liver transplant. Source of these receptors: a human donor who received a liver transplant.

Here the CDR3 DNA reads TGTGCCATCAGTGTAAAAGCGGGGGGTGGGACCCAGTACTTC. This codes for CAISVKAGGGTQYF. The genes are TRBV10-3 and TRBJ2-5; 9 positions agree with TRBD2. Germline V lookup: CDR1 ENHRY, CDR2 SYGVKD. With 4 bases clipped from V and 7 bases from J, the junction kept 7 bases outside the gene matches. The CDR3 length is 14 residues.

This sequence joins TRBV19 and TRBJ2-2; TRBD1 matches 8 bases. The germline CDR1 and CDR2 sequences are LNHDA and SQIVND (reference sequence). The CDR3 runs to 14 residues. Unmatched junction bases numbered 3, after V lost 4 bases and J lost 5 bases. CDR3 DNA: TGTGCCAGTAGTAGGACAGGGTTGACCGGGGAGCTGTTTTTT. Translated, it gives CASSRTGLTGELFF.

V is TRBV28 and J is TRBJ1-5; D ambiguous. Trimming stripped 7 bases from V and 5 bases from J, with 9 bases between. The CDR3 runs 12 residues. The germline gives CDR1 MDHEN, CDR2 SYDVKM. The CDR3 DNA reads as TGTGCCAGCAATCCCCCTGATCAGCCCCAGCATTTT. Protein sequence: CASNPPDQPQHF.

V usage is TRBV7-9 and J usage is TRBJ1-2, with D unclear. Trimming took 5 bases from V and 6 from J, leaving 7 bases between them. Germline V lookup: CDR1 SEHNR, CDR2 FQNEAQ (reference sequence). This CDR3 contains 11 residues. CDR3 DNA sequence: TGTGCCAGCAGCCCCCCCGATGGCTACACCTTC. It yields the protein CASSPPDGYTF. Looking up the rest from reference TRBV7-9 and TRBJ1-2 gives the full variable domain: DTGVSQNPRHKITKRGQNVTFRCDPISEHNRLYWYRQTLGQGPEFLTYFQNEAQLEKSRLLSDRFSAERPKGSFSTLEIQRTEQGDSAMYLCASSPPDGYTFGSGTRLTVV.

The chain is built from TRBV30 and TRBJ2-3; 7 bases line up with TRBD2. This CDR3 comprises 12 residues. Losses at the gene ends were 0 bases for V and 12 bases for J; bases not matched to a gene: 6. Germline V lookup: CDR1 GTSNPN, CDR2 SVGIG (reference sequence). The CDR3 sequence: CAWSVQRGPQYF. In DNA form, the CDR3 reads TGTGCCTGGAGTGTACAGCGGGGCCCTCAGTATTTT.

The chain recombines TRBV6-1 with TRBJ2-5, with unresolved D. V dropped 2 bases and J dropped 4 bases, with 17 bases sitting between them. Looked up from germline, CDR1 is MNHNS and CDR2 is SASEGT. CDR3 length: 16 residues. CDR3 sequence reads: CASSENVLVPRETQYF. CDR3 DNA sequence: TGTGCCAGCAGTGAAAACGTATTAGTCCCCCGAGAGACCCAGTACTTC.

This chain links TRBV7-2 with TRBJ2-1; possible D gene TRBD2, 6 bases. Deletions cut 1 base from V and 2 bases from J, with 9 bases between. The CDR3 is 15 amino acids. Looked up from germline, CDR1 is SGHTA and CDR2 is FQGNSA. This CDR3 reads CASSLGGETYNEQFF. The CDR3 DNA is TGTGCCAGCAGCTTAGGCGGGGAGACCTACAATGAGCAGTTCTTC.

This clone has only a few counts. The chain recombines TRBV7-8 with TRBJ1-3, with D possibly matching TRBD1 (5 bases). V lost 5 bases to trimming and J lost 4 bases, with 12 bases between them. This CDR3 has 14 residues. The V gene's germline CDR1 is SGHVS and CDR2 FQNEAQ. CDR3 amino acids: CASSPETVGNTIYF. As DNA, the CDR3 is TGTGCCAGCAGCCCTGAGACAGTGGGAAACACCATATATTTT.

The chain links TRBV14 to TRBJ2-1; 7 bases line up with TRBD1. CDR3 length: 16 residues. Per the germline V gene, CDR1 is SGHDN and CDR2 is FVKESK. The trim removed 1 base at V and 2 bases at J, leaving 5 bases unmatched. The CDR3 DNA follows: TGTGCCAGCAGCCAAGCCAGGGGGTTTACCTACAATGAGCAGTTCTTC. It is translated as CASSQARGFTYNEQFF. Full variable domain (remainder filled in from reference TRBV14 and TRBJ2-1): EAGVTQFPSHSVIEKGQTVTLRCDPISGHDNLYWYRRVMGKEIKFLLHFVKESKQDESGMPNNRFLAERTGGTYSTLKVQPAELEDSGVYFCASSQARGFTYNEQFFGPGTRLTVL.

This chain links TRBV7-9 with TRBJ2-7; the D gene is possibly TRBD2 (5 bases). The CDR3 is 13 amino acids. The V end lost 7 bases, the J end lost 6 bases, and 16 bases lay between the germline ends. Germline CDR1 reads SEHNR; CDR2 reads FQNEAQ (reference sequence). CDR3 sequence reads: CASIHTSFGEQYF. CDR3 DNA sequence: TGTGCCAGCATACACACTAGTTTCGGCGAGCAGTACTTC.